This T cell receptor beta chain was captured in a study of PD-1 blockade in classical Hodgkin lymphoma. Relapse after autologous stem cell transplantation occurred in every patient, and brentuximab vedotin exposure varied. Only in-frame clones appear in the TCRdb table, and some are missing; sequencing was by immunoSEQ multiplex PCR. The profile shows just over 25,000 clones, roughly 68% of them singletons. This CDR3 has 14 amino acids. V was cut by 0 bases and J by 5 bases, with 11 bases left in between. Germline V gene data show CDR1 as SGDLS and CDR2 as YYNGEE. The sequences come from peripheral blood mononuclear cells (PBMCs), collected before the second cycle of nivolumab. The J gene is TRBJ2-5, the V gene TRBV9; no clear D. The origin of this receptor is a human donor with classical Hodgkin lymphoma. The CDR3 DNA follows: TGTGCCAGCAGCGTAGTGCCCACGCGGGAGACCCAGTACTTC. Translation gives CASSVVPTRETQYF.